This TCR beta chain was recovered during a study of T cell responses to AZD1222 COVID-19 vaccine. Findings of the study overall: Repertoire sampling occurred only after the peak T cell response.

CDR3 size: 13 residues. V was shortened by 6 bases and J by 1 base, with 9 bases between the two germline ends. Germline V gene lookup returns CDR1 WSHSY and CDR2 SAAADI. Doses given second, at about 4 or about 12 weeks, were pooled. Produced via immunoSEQ multiplex PCR; TCRdb's table is partial and in-frame only. The sample contains 120,000 or so clones, 70% to 85% of which appear only once. With regard to this clone: Antigen unknown.

The sequencing used peripheral blood, collected 28 days after the second AZD1222 dose. This chain links TRBV10-2 with TRBJ1-1; D possibly corresponds to TRBD1 (6 bases). The clonotype was recovered from an adult who received the AZD1222 COVID-19 vaccine. CDR3 protein: CASRRGENTEAFF. CDR3 nucleotide sequence: TGCGCCAGCAGGAGGGGGGAGAACACTGAAGCTTTCTTT.